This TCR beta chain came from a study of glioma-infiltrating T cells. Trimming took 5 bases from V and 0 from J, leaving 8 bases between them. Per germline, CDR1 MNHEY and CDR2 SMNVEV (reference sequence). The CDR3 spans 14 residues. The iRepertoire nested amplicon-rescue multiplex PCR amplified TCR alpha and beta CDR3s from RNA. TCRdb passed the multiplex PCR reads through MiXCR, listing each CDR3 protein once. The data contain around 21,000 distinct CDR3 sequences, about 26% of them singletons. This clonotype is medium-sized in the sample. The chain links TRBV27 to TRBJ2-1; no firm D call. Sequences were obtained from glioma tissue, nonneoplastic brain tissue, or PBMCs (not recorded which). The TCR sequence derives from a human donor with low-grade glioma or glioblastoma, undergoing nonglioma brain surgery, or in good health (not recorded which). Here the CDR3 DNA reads TGTGCCAGCAGTCCTAGGAGCTCCTACAATGAGCAGTTCTTC. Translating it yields CASSPRSSYNEQFF.